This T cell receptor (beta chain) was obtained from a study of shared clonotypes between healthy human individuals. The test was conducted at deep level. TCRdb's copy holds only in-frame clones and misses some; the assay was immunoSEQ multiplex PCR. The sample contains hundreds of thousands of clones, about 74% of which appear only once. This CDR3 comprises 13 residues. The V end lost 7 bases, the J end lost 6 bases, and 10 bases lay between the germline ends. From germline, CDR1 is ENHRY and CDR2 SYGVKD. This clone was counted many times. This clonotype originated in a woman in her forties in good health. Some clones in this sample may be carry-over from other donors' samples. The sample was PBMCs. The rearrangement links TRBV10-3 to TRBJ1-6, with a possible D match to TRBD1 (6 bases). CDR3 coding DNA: TGTGCCATCACAGGGGAAGGTAATTCACCCCTCCACTTT. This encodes CAITGEGNSPLHF.